Listed below are T cell receptor beta chains from one sample, sequenced in a study of Ad26.COV2.S vaccination and SARS-CoV-2 variants. Produced via immunoSEQ multiplex PCR; TCRdb's table is partial and in-frame only. The profile covers 450,000 to 550,000 clones, with about 88% appearing a single time and around 2.6% taken by the ten largest. Sequencing was performed on peripheral blood, taken in a trial of Ad26.COV2.S vaccine versus placebo. The receptors derive from a person between 18 and 65 years old who received the Ad26.COV2.S COVID-19 vaccine or a placebo. Both conserved end residues are part of each CDR3. A D gene is named only where the DNA matches it firmly. Not all rows give a size; the values are once, few, many and, for expanded clones, a class.

v_call	clone_size	d_call	j_call	cdr3_aa	cdr3_nt
TRBV3-1/TRBV3-2	.	.	TRBJ2-3	CASSHPRGAGDTQYF	TGTGCCAGCAGCCACCCCCGGGGGGCAGGAGATACGCAGTATTTT
TRBV29-1	few	.	TRBJ1-2	CSYSRVYGYTF	TGCAGCTATTCGAGGGTCTATGGCTACACCTTC
TRBV7-2	.	.	TRBJ2-7	CASSYDLYISYEQYF	TGTGCCAGCAGCTACGACCTGTATATCTCCTACGAGCAGTACTTC
TRBV11-3	.	.	TRBJ2-3	CASSLDWGGRGTDTQYF	TGTGCCAGCAGCTTAGATTGGGGCGGCCGTGGCACAGATACGCAGTATTTT
TRBV6-2/TRBV6-3	.	.	TRBJ1-5	CASSYWQYTGNQPQHF	TGTGCCAGCAGTTACTGGCAATACACAGGCAATCAGCCCCAGCATTTT
TRBV30	.	.	TRBJ2-1	CAWRGPGSNEQFF	TGTGCCTGGAGAGGGCCAGGGAGCAATGAGCAGTTCTTC
TRBV5-4	.	.	TRBJ2-5	CASSWQGQETQYF	TGTGCCAGCAGCTGGCAGGGTCAGGAGACCCAGTACTTC
TRBV4-2	.	.	TRBJ2-5	CASSQRAVQETQYF	TGTGCCAGCAGCCAAAGGGCGGTCCAAGAGACCCAGTACTTC
TRBV4-3	.	.	TRBJ2-2	CASSRISNTGELFF	TGCGCCAGCAGCCGAATATCCAACACCGGGGAGCTGTTTTTT
TRBV6-5	.	.	TRBJ2-5	CASSPQGRETQYF	TGTGCCAGCAGCCCACAGGGAAGGGAGACCCAGTACTTC
TRBV20-1	.	TRBD1	TRBJ2-3	CSASGQVRPSHDTQYF	TGCAGTGCTAGTGGACAGGTCCGCCCCAGCCACGATACGCAGTATTTT
TRBV2	.	.	TRBJ2-2	CASTSPWGELFF	TGTGCCAGCACATCCCCTTGGGGGGAGCTGTTTTTT
TRBV29-1	.	TRBD2	TRBJ2-1	CSVVLLAGMSNEQFF	TGCAGCGTCGTCCTCTTAGCGGGGATGAGCAATGAGCAGTTCTTC
TRBV19	.	.	TRBJ2-5	CASSLGGHETQYF	TGTGCCAGTAGTCTGGGGGGGCACGAGACCCAGTACTTC
TRBV7-9	.	.	TRBJ2-2	CASSLNTGELFF	TGTGCCAGCAGCTTAAACACCGGGGAGCTGTTTTTT
TRBV6-6	.	.	TRBJ2-2	CASSQPSTGLNTGELFF	TGTGCCAGCAGTCAACCCTCCACCGGATTGAACACCGGGGAGCTGTTTTTT
TRBV27	.	.	TRBJ1-5	CASSLGVHSNQPQHF	TGTGCCAGCAGTTTAGGAGTACATAGCAATCAGCCCCAGCATTTT
TRBV21-1	.	.	TRBJ1-1	CASTRAPGRTTEAFF	TGTGCCAGCACAAGAGCCCCGGGACGGACCACTGAAGCTTTCTTT
TRBV4-2	.	TRBD1	TRBJ1-5	CASSLWGGGRQPQHF	TGTGCCAGCAGCCTCTGGGGAGGGGGCCGTCAGCCCCAGCATTTT
TRBV4-1	.	.	TRBJ2-1	CASSQHPSLARSYNEQFF	TGCGCCAGCAGCCAACATCCCAGTTTAGCGAGGTCCTACAATGAGCAGTTCTTC
TRBV4-3	.	.	TRBJ2-3	CASSQDLGLGGPDTQYF	TGCGCCAGCAGCCAAGACCTGGGACTCGGGGGTCCAGATACGCAGTATTTT
TRBV27	.	.	TRBJ2-2	CASSLYPTTGGGTGELFF	TGTGCCAGCAGTTTATACCCTACGACAGGCGGTGGAACCGGGGAGCTGTTTTTT
TRBV7-9	.	.	TRBJ2-1	CASSLGVNEQFF	TGTGCCAGCAGCTTAGGGGTTAATGAGCAGTTCTTC
TRBV19	.	.	TRBJ1-5	CASSYGQGGTQPQHF	TGTGCCAGTAGTTATGGGCAGGGTGGGACTCAGCCCCAGCATTTT
TRBV6-2/TRBV6-3	.	.	TRBJ2-2	CASSYSNTGELFF	TGTGCCAGCAGTTACTCTAACACCGGGGAGCTGTTTTTT
TRBV28	.	TRBD2	TRBJ2-1	CASSLRLAGGDEQFF	TGTGCCAGCAGTTTGAGGTTAGCGGGGGGGGATGAGCAGTTCTTC
TRBV4-3	once	.	TRBJ2-1	CASSRDNDNEQFF	TGCGCCAGCAGCCGGGACAACGACAATGAGCAGTTCTTC
TRBV28	.	TRBD2	TRBJ2-1	CASSFMASGRVAVRYNEQFF	TGTGCCAGCAGTTTTATGGCTAGCGGGAGGGTTGCGGTTCGCTACAATGAGCAGTTCTTC
TRBV3-1/TRBV3-2	.	TRBD2	TRBJ2-1	CASSQASGGDRAFF	TGTGCCAGCAGCCAAGCCTCGGGGGGGGATCGTGCGTTCTTC
TRBV6-5	.	.	TRBJ1-1	CASSSRGGAEAFF	TGTGCCAGCAGTTCGAGGGGAGGGGCTGAAGCTTTCTTT